This TCR beta chain was sequenced in a study of cytomegalovirus exposure and HLA in healthy donors (dated by TCRdb to about 2017). Regarding the complete study: In an earlier analysis of 587 of the donors, 276 Gb of sequence data and 90 million to 130 million unique TCR beta sequences from some 170 million T cells were reported. About 320 gigabases of sequencing data and approximately 80 million unique TCR sequences were included in an early release covering 550 to 650 HLA-typed donors. Among the roughly 410 genotyped donors, more than 70% belonged to the genetic ancestry cluster associated with self-reported Caucasian donors. The aim of the study was to test whether cataloging public T cell receptors could identify signatures of past pathogen exposure. Using immunosequencing, the study profiled T cell repertoires from about 610 subjects and related those repertoires to cytomegalovirus serostatus. In addition to the first cohort of roughly 670 subjects, a separate validation cohort of 120 different subjects was used. To predict cytomegalovirus infection status, the study brought together high-throughput TCR immunosequencing, statistical association of individual TCRs with disease status, and machine learning. To study patterns of TCR occurrence, a later analysis re-analyzed previously published TCR beta repertoires from around 660 donors and added high-resolution HLA genotyping. The later analysis used no new phenotypic data to find candidate immune exposures, relying instead on TCR beta sequences and their occurrence across donors. An earlier analysis of 587 of the donors used high-throughput TCR beta sequencing to judge whether each TCR beta V gene segment behaved as functional or pseudogenic. Donor age, sex, ethnicity and CMV serostatus were compiled together with the repertoire data. A later genetic analysis took genome-wide SNP genotypes for about 55% of the roughly 670 donors and used that subset as a discovery cohort. Every repertoire in the discovery cohort had been generated on one and the same sequencing platform. Class I and class II HLA loci were covered by the typing at four-digit resolution. Typing coverage varied by locus: about 629-630 donors for A, B, C, DRB1 and DQB1; roughly 560 for DQA1; over 600 for DPA1; 450 to 480 for DPB1. Because of strong linkage in the cohort, a few DR-DQ haplotypes were treated as single units for association and clustering. On average, about 240,000 unique TCR beta nucleotide sequences were sequenced per donor among about 400 genotyped donors of the cohort, with roughly 18% of those sequences being non-productive. Results and caveats for the whole study, not just this receptor: The classifier was reported to diagnose cytomegalovirus status with high specificity and sensitivity in both the original cohort and the validation cohort. In a later analysis, TCR association rates were found to vary across HLA loci, with the most associated TCRs seen for DRB1 alleles and the fewest for HLA-C alleles. Because counts were too low, fewer than 20 rarely observed V segments, including chromosome 9 orphons, were excluded from the earlier analysis of under 650 of the donors. Strong co-occurrence of HLA alleles, especially DR and DQ, made assigning TCR associations to individual alleles difficult. Three of the identified cytomegalovirus-associated TCR beta chains were confirmed in vitro to be specific for cytomegalovirus antigens. Several of the top co-occurrence clusters appeared to be linked to parvovirus B19, influenza, CMV and Epstein-Barr virus, according to a later analysis. Only TCR beta chains were sequenced in this cohort, and the absence of alpha or paired-chain data limited detectable features. Most TCR sequences were observed very rarely across donors, whereas some public TCRs were present in many individuals. A further reported finding was that TCR beta sequences accurately predicted the HLA-A and HLA-B alleles for most subjects in the first cohort. An earlier analysis of around 540 of the donors showed that most TCR beta V segments appeared in productive rearrangements either about 87% or about 30% of the time, which broadly matched IMGT annotations. According to a later analysis, most CMV-associated TCR beta chains appeared to be HLA-restricted, and the HLA associations seemed to be driven largely by CMV exposure. V-gene and J-gene trimming of TCR beta chains was associated with a missense DCLRE1C variant in a later genetic analysis, and the association was replicated in an independent cohort. At a false discovery rate of 0.05, a later analysis linked about 17,000 TCR beta sequences to specific HLA alleles. A cluster of highly shared sequence variants was judged likely to be a technical artifact of the sequencing pipeline. Some IMGT-functional V segments, including TRBV6-2 and TRBV6-3, could not be distinguished by the 87-base-pair reads and were therefore excluded. In a later analysis, HLA-associated TCR beta chains were found to be more clonally expanded and to have lower generation probabilities than equally common non-associated chains. According to the authors, the approach could potentially be generalized to other disease states and immunological phenotypes. Presence/absence analyses assumed roughly uniform sequencing depth across donors, an assumption that may not hold. In a later genetic analysis, fewer N-insertions in productive TCRs were reported among donors in an Asian-associated ancestry cluster than the 666-donor mean. CMV serostatus was the only immune exposure information available for the cohort. Because HLA typing was missing for some donors at each locus, association tests included only the typed subset. In the study, approximately 160 TCR beta chains were listed as associated with cytomegalovirus. Linkage disequilibrium might explain the correlated functional status among segregating V segments, but an unknown experimental factor could not be excluded.

The germline V end is reduced by 5 bases and the J end by 5 bases; junction bases left unmatched: 4. CDR1 and CDR2 are read off the germline V gene as LGHNT and FRNRAP. The CDR3 measures 14 amino acids from cysteine to phenylalanine. The kept DNA is CDR3 alone, 42 bases in frame from the first base. The library relied on the immunoSEQ multiplex PCR assay. The multiplex PCR relied on a mix of 60 forward primers for TCR Vbeta segments and 13 reverse primers for TCR Jbeta segments. The CDR3 region of rearranged TCR beta genes was amplified from genomic DNA with a multiplex PCR assay. The amplified TCR beta libraries were sequenced on the Illumina HiSeq System as 87-base-pair reads. In the paper's pipeline: In a later analysis, about 80 million unique TCR beta chains were counted across the roughly 670 repertoires, and about 10 million of these chains were shared by at least two donors. To remove PCR and sequencing errors, raw reads were error-corrected and collapsed into unique sequences using a nearest-neighbor algorithm that merged closely related sequences. Alignment of CDR3 sequences to IMGT reference sequences was used to assign V, D and J gene segments. Each retained sequence needed at least a six-nucleotide match to both a V gene segment and a J gene segment. Rearrangements were called productive when the CDR3 lacked stop codons and stayed in frame with V and J; all others were non-productive. Following IMGT convention, CDR3 was defined as the stretch from the second conserved V-encoded cysteine up to the conserved J-encoded phenylalanine. The earlier analysis of 500 to 750 of the donors excluded any sequence lacking an unambiguous match to a single V gene segment. In an earlier analysis of some 590 of the donors, a V segment was called functional when productive rearrangements were above 56.7%, and segregating when the standard deviation between donors exceeded 5%. A statistical classification framework was developed to diagnose cytomegalovirus status using the catalog of TCR beta chain sequences. In a later analysis, TCR nucleotide sequences were compared against IMGT/GENE-DB human TR gene sequences so that V and J genes could be assigned. The TCRdist pipeline was used in a later analysis to assign CDR3 sequences and most-parsimonious VDJ recombination scenarios. In a later analysis, every TCR beta chain was defined by the combination of its CDR3 amino acid sequence and its V-gene family, and reads without a unique V-gene family were dropped. A later analysis removed nearly 600 highly shared, low-generation-probability nucleotide sequences to deal with suspected cross-contamination and a sequencing artifact. A later analysis calculated a clonal expansion index for each public chain from normalized within-repertoire ranks of inferred template counts. A later analysis computed generation probabilities with a VDJ recombination model fitted to out-of-frame rearrangements, and checked the results against IGoR. In a later analysis, hypergeometric tests were used to score TCR-TCR, TCR-HLA and TCR-CMV co-occurrence, with a repertoire-size bias correction applied to TCR pairs. In a later analysis, false discovery rates were estimated by permuting HLA or CMV assignments 20 times. In a later analysis, co-occurring TCRs were grouped using DBSCAN, with TCRdist sequence similarity added in when clustering inside HLA-allele-positive subsets. Repertoires with fewer than 30,000 or more than 120,000 public chains, plus five repertoires with anomalous nucleotide sharing, were excluded from co-occurrence clustering. TCRdb's version of the immuneACCESS table is confined to in-frame rearrangements and falls short of the full clone set. An unresolved V gene accounts for under half of the shortfall where checked; the remainder is of unknown origin. The V and J calls and the clone size are those of that table, but D and trimming were determined from the DNA. The sample includes 180,000 or so clones, with roughly 80% observed a single time. The top ten clonotypes cover under 1.5% of the sample.

Comment on this clone: The target of this receptor is not known. No much larger clonotype is one base removed from it; base qualities were not supplied.

The cohort was made up of hundreds of healthy bone marrow donors. At the time of sampling, all cohort members were nominally healthy, though unrecorded immune exposures were likely present. The donor tested CMV seropositive, placing the donor among the 289 seropositive members of the cohort. Each donor provided a peripheral blood sample, and peripheral blood mononuclear cells were used for TCR beta sequencing. The Qiagen DNeasy Blood Extraction Kit was used to extract genomic DNA from the blood cell samples. Recombination linked TRBV12-5 to TRBJ1-4; 8 central bases correspond to TRBD1. This sequence was found in a girl aged 10 to 17 in good health and CMV-seropositive. Material: PBMCs. CDR3 reads: CASGLRDRNEKLFF. The sequenced DNA: TGTGCTAGTGGTCTCCGGGACAGGAATGAAAAACTGTTTTTT.